What follows are 5 T cell receptor beta chains derived from one specimen sequenced in a study of cytomegalovirus exposure and HLA in healthy donors. This PCR relied on a set of 60 Vbeta primers and 13 Jbeta primers. Clones were sequenced by immunoSEQ multiplex PCR, and TCRdb holds only the in-frame ones, with some missing. Of about 160,000 clones detected, 77% appear once; the ten largest clones hold 7.4%. The specimen sequenced was PBMCs. These receptors originate from a male donor in good health and CMV-seropositive.

V gene TRBV6-5 combines with J gene TRBJ1-2; no clear D. The CDR3 has 16 amino acids. The germline V gene has CDR1 MNHEY and CDR2 SVGAGI. V gave up 4 bases and J gave up 4 bases, with 19 bases separating them. The CDR3 is CASSLSRSPRGYGYTF. CDR3 nucleotide sequence: TGTGCCAGCAGTTTAAGTCGAAGCCCTCGGGGCTATGGCTACACCTTC.

The chain couples TRBV19 to TRBJ2-7, with D possibly being TRBD2 (6 bases). Germline V gene data show CDR1 as LNHDA and CDR2 as SQIVND (reference sequence). This CDR3 has 11 amino acids. Trimming stripped 9 bases from V and 9 bases from J, with 15 bases between. The CDR3 DNA reads TGTGCCAGCCTAAAGGAGGGTGTGCAGTACTTC. Protein product: CASLKEGVQYF. Complete variable domain (other parts from reference TRBV19 and TRBJ2-7): DGGITQSPKYLFRKEGQNVTLSCEQNLNHDAMYWYRQDPGQGLRLIYYSQIVNDFQKGDIAEGYSVSREKKESFPLTVTSAQKNPTAFYLCASLKEGVQYFGPGTRLTVT.

The genes are TRBV7-9 and TRBJ1-2, with D tentatively TRBD1 (5 bases). The CDR3 has 13 residues. Per the germline V gene, CDR1 is SEHNR and CDR2 is FQNEAQ (reference sequence). Trimming removed 6 bases at V and 0 bases at J, with 8 bases between. CDR3 amino acids: CASRQDTNYGYTF. In DNA form, the CDR3 reads TGTGCCAGCAGACAGGACACTAACTATGGCTACACCTTC. The full variable domain, with the rest looked up from reference TRBV7-9 and TRBJ1-2, is DTGVSQNPRHKITKRGQNVTFRCDPISEHNRLYWYRQTLGQGPEFLTYFQNEAQLEKSRLLSDRFSAERPKGSFSTLEIQRTEQGDSAMYLCASRQDTNYGYTFGSGTRLTVV.

The V gene is TRBV6-6, the J gene TRBJ1-5, with 8 bases lining up with TRBD1. J gave up 4 bases and V 6 bases, and 5 bases lay outside the gene matches. Germline lookup yields CDR1 MNHNY and CDR2 SVGAGI (reference sequence). The CDR3 covers 14 residues. CDR3 region: CASSPWDRNQPQHF. The CDR3 DNA reads TGTGCCAGCAGCCCATGGGACAGGAATCAGCCCCAGCATTTT.

The chain joins TRBV11-1 to TRBJ2-1, with TRBD2 identical over 10 bases. V trimming: 2 bases; J trimming: 7 bases; junction bases outside the gene matches: 2. This CDR3 has 14 residues. Germline V lookup: CDR1 SGHAT, CDR2 FQDESV (reference sequence). The CDR3 coding sequence is TGTGCCAGCAGCTTACTAGCGGGGGAGAATGAGCAGTTCTTC. Encoded protein: CASSLLAGENEQFF.